What follows is one TCR beta chain and its context. As handled by the study authors: Amplifying reference gene primers gave estimates of nucleated cell counts. The protocol was immunoSEQ multiplex PCR, while the TCRdb copy is restricted to in-frame clones and leaves out a portion. V, J and clone size derive from that table, while D and trimming were established from the DNA sequence. The repertoire consists of just under 350,000 clones, with about four fifths occurring once and the leading ten covering around 3%. The data belong to a study of blood T cell repertoires in COVID-19. Overall study: Spain, Italy and the United States supplied samples that represented acute and convalescent COVID-19. Sources were T cells, B-cell-depleted T cells, or PBMCs; the material itself was cDNA or gDNA.

CDR1 is LNHDA, CDR2 SQIVND, per germline (reference sequence). The CDR3 consists of 18 residues. V trimming: 3 bases; J trimming: 9 bases; junction bases outside the gene matches: 12. This clonotype was obtained from a man aged 25 to 40 with active or convalescent COVID-19. Sequencing was carried out using peripheral blood. The chain links TRBV19 to TRBJ2-1; the match to TRBD2 covers 15 bases. The CDR3 sequence is CASSIRRGLAGGLFEQFF. Here the CDR3 DNA reads TGTGCCAGTAGTATTCGCCGCGGACTAGCGGGGGGGCTTTTTGAGCAGTTCTTC.